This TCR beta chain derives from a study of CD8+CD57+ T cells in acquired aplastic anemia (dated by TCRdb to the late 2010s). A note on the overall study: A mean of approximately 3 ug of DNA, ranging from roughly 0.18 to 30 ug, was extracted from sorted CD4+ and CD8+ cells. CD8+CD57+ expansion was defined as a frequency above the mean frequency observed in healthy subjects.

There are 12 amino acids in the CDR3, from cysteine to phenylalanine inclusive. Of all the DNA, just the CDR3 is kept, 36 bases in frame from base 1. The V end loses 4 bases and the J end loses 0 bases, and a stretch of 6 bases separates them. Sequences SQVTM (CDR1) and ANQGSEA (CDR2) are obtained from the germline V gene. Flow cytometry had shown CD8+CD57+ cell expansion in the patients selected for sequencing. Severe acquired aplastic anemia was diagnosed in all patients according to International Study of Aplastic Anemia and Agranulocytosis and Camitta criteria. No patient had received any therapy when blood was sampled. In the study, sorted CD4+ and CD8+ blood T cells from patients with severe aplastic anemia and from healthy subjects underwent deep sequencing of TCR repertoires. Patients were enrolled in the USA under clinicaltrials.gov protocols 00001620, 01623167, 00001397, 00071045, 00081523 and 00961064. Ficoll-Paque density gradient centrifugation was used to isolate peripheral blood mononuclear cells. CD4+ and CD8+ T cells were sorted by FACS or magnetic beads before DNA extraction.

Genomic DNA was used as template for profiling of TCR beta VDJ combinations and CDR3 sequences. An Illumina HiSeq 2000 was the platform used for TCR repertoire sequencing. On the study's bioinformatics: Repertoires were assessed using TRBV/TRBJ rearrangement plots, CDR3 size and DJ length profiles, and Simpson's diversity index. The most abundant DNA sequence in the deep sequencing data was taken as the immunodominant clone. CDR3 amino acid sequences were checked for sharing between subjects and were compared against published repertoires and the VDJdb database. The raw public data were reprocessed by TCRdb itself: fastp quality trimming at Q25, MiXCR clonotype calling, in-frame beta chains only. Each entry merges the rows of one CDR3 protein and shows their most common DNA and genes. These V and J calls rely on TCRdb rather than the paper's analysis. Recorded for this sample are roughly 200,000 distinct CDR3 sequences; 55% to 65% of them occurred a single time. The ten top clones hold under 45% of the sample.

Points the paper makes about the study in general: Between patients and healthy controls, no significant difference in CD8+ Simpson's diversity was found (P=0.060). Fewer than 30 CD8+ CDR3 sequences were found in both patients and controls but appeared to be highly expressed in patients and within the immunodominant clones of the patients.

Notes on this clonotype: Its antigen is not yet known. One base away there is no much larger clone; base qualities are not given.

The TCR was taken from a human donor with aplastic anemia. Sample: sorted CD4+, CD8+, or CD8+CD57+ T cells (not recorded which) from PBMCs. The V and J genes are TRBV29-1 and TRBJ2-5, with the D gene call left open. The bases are TGCAGCGTTGGTATGTACCAAGAGACCCAGTACTTC. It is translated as CSVGMYQETQYF.